A single sample is the source of the 26 T cell receptor beta chains below, sequenced in a study of blood T cell repertoires in COVID-19. Some clones are missing from TCRdb's copy, which holds only in-frame ones; the method was immunoSEQ multiplex PCR. The sample has 50,000 to 55,000 clones; about 83% are singletons. Specimen: peripheral blood. The origin of the receptors is a man between 45 and 60 years old with acute or convalescent COVID-19.

J is TRBJ1-5 and V is TRBV18, with 8 bases aligning to TRBD1. This CDR3 comprises 18 residues. V was clipped by 2 bases and J by 0 bases; unmatched bases: 9. Germline loops: CDR1 KGHSH, CDR2 LQKENI. The DNA of the CDR3 is TGTGCCAGCTCACCAAGGACAGGGTCTGGGTATAGCAATCAGCCCCAGCATTTT. The encoded protein is CASSPRTGSGYSNQPQHF.

Details on this clone: One junction end does not reproduce the germline sequence, and a read error may be involved. The chain joins TRBV6-5 to TRBJ2-3; D not certain. The germline V gene encodes CDR1 MNHEY and CDR2 SVGAGI. The CDR3 extends over 12 amino acids. The chain's CDR3 is CVSISMSDTQYF. DNA of the CDR3: TGTGTCAGCATCTCTATGTCAGATACGCAGTATTTT.

The chain combines TRBV29-1 with TRBJ2-2; 7 nucleotides align to TRBD1. Germline assignment: CDR1 SQVTM and CDR2 ANQGSEA. The CDR3 runs to 14 residues. V trimming: 5 bases; J trimming: 0 bases; junction bases outside the gene matches: 3. The CDR3 nucleotides are TGCAGCGTTTTCGGGACAGCGAACACCGGGGAGCTGTTTTTT. Residues: CSVFGTANTGELFF.

The chain employs TRBV19 and TRBJ2-3; 8 positions match TRBD1. Germline CDR1 and CDR2: LNHDA and SQIVND (reference sequence). V trimming: 8 bases; J trimming: 3 bases; junction bases outside the gene matches: 10. This CDR3 comprises 15 residues. This chain's CDR3 is CASRRRQGNTDTQYF. CDR3 nucleotides: TGTGCCAGTCGAAGAAGACAGGGGAATACAGATACGCAGTATTTT. Supplemented by reference TRBV19 and TRBJ2-3, the full variable domain reads DGGITQSPKYLFRKEGQNVTLSCEQNLNHDAMYWYRQDPGQGLRLIYYSQIVNDFQKGDIAEGYSVSREKKESFPLTVTSAQKNPTAFYLCASRRRQGNTDTQYFGPGTRLTVL.

This chain connects TRBV10-3 to TRBJ2-7; 7 bases match TRBD1. V lost 11 bases and J lost 5; bases outside the gene matches: 12. This CDR3 comprises 13 residues. Germline CDR1 is ENHRY and CDR2 is SYGVKD. As DNA, the CDR3 is TGTGCCGCACAGGGGCTTTTAATGCACGAGCAGTACTTC. Encoded protein: CAAQGLLMHEQYF.

This sequence joins TRBV24-1 and TRBJ2-5; the match to TRBD1 covers 12 bases. The germline CDR1 and CDR2 sequences are KGHDR and SFDVKD. This CDR3 is built from 17 residues. With V trimmed by 0 bases and J by 1 base, 2 bases remained unmatched. CDR3 sequence (DNA): TGTGCCACCAGTGATTTGCGGGGACAGGGGGCCCAAGAGACCCAGTACTTC. It encodes CATSDLRGQGAQETQYF.

V and J are TRBV2 and TRBJ1-3; 8 nucleotides agree with TRBD1. J gave up 2 bases and V 6 bases, and 6 bases lay outside the gene matches. The CDR3 is 15 amino acids. Germline-derived CDR1 and CDR2 are SNHLY and FYNNEI. The CDR3 spells CASRPDRVPGNTIYF. The CDR3 region has the DNA TGTGCCAGCAGACCGGACAGGGTACCTGGAAACACCATATATTTT. Together with reference TRBV2 and TRBJ1-3, the CDR3 gives the full variable domain: EPEVTQTPSHQVTQMGQEVILRCVPISNHLYFYWYRQILGQKVEFLVSFYNNEISEKSEIFDDQFSVERPDGSNFTLKIRSTKLEDSAMYFCASRPDRVPGNTIYFGEGSWLTVV.

The V and J genes are TRBV6-4 and TRBJ2-3, with D perhaps matching TRBD2 (5 bases). Trimming pared 3 bases from V and 8 bases from J, leaving 18 bases between. CDR1 is MRHNA, CDR2 SNTAGT, per germline. This CDR3 is 15 amino acids long. CDR3 residues: CASSDRPNLGSTQYF. The CDR3, as DNA: TGTGCCAGCAGTGATAGGCCAAACCTTGGGAGTACGCAGTATTTT.

The chain couples TRBV18 to TRBJ1-6; D perhaps matches TRBD1 (5 bases). The V gene lost 1 base and the J gene lost 5 bases, with 6 bases spanning the gap. CDR3 length equals 14 residues. CDR1 KGHSH and CDR2 LQKENI come from the germline V gene. CDR3: CASSPRGDNSPLHF. The CDR3, as DNA: TGTGCCAGCTCACCACGGGGGGATAATTCACCCCTCCACTTT.

J is TRBJ2-2 and V is TRBV5-6, with 7 positions matching TRBD1. The germline gives CDR1 SGHDT, CDR2 YYEEEE. V lost 4 bases, J lost 6 bases, and 9 bases stayed unmatched. The CDR3 sequence is 15 residues long. The CDR3: CASSLTGMEPGELFF. In nucleotides, the CDR3 is TGTGCCAGCAGCCTGACAGGGATGGAACCCGGGGAGCTGTTTTTT.

This clone is a singleton in its sample. J is TRBJ2-3 and V is TRBV5-1; 7 bases map to TRBD2. The germline CDR1 and CDR2 sequences are SGHRS and YFSETQ. V gave up 7 bases and J gave up 3 bases; unmatched junction bases: 2. The CDR3 is 12 amino acids. CDR3 bases: TGCGCCAGCTGGGGGGGGACAGATACGCAGTATTTT. As protein: CASWGGTDTQYF.

The CDR3 is CASSLAPGVARNEQFF. For the CDR3, the DNA is TGTGCCAGCAGCTTAGCCCCGGGAGTAGCTCGCAATGAGCAGTTCTTC. The J gene is TRBJ2-1, the V gene TRBV11-2; possible D gene TRBD2, 6 bases. The CDR3 has 16 amino acids. Germline V gene lookup returns CDR1 SGHAT and CDR2 FQNNGV. Trimming took off 1 base at V and 6 bases at J, with 16 bases between the two ends.

This chain connects TRBV19 to TRBJ1-5; tentatively, D is TRBD1 (6 bases). The CDR3 sequence is 14 residues long. V was pared by 5 bases and J by 6 bases, with 14 bases between. CDR1 and CDR2 from the germline V gene are LNHDA and SQIVND (reference sequence). The CDR3 DNA follows: TGTGCCAGTAGTGTTACAGGGAAGTCTCAGCCCCAGCATTTT. Its translation is CASSVTGKSQPQHF.

The chain carries TRBV2 and TRBJ2-7; D might be TRBD2 (5 bases). V lost 1 base and J 0 bases, leaving 13 bases between the germline ends. CDR1 SNHLY and CDR2 FYNNEI come from the germline V gene. The CDR3 runs 16 residues. The CDR3 DNA reads TGTGCCAGCAGTGAAGGTCGAGGGCGAAGCTCCTACGAGCAGTACTTC. Its translation: CASSEGRGRSSYEQYF.

The chain joins TRBV4-1 to TRBJ1-5, with D possibly TRBD1 on 6 matching bases. The V end was cut by 0 bases, the J end by 5 bases, with 11 bases between. CDR3 length equals 15 residues. Germline loops: CDR1 MGHRA, CDR2 YSYEKL. The CDR3 region has the DNA TGCGCCAGCAGCCAAGAGGGGCAGGGGTATCAGCCCCAGCATTTT. Protein: CASSQEGQGYQPQHF.

CDR3 coding DNA: TGTGCCAGCAGCCCGGGAGGGGACAGACCCATGTTCTCTGGAAACACCATATATTTT. Its protein product is CASSPGGDRPMFSGNTIYF. The chain couples TRBV11-2 to TRBJ1-3; 7 bases map to TRBD1. V gave up 5 bases and J gave up 0 bases; unmatched junction bases: 16. The CDR3 runs to 19 residues. Germline loops: CDR1 SGHAT, CDR2 FQNNGV.

The V and J genes are TRBV20-1 and TRBJ1-2; 8 bases match TRBD1. J lost 8 bases, V lost 4 bases, and 3 bases had no gene match. The CDR3 covers 11 residues. Germline V gene lookup returns CDR1 DFQATT and CDR2 SNEGSKA (reference sequence). CDR3 loop: CSATRGQGYTF. Here the CDR3 DNA reads TGCAGTGCTACCAGGGGGCAAGGCTACACCTTC.

The chain employs TRBV15 and TRBJ2-7, with 8 bases lining up with TRBD2. J was trimmed by 4 bases and V by 1 base; bases with no gene match: 6. The germline gives CDR1 LNHNV, CDR2 YYDKDF (reference sequence). The CDR3 length is 15 residues. This CDR3 reads CATSRVVSGTYEQYF. CDR3 bases: TGTGCCACCAGCAGAGTAGTTAGCGGGACGTACGAGCAGTACTTC.

The chain is built from TRBV19 and TRBJ2-5; a possible D gene is TRBD2 (7 bases). CDR1 and CDR2 from the germline V gene are LNHDA and SQIVND (reference sequence). CDR3 length: 15 amino acids. V shed 1 base and J shed 4 bases, with 13 bases lying between them. CDR3 in amino acids: CASSIGGGARETQYF. CDR3 nucleotides: TGTGCCAGTAGTATAGGTGGGGGGGCTAGAGAGACCCAGTACTTC. The full variable domain, with the rest looked up from reference TRBV19 and TRBJ2-5, is DGGITQSPKYLFRKEGQNVTLSCEQNLNHDAMYWYRQDPGQGLRLIYYSQIVNDFQKGDIAEGYSVSREKKESFPLTVTSAQKNPTAFYLCASSIGGGARETQYFGPGTRLLVL.

The V gene is TRBV28, the J gene TRBJ2-7; TRBD1 is a possible D gene (6 bases). Germline V gene data show CDR1 as MDHEN and CDR2 as SYDVKM. V dropped 5 bases and J dropped 3 bases, with 23 bases sitting between them. The CDR3 consists of 17 residues. The CDR3 DNA follows: TGTGCCAGCAGTCCCGGGGATAAAAGGGGGAAAGGCTACGAGCAGTACTTC. It translates to CASSPGDKRGKGYEQYF.

This rearrangement joins TRBV10-1 to TRBJ2-5, with 8 bases fitting TRBD1. Trimming removed 8 bases from V and 5 bases from J; junction bases left unmatched: 7. The CDR3 length is 13 residues. Looked up from germline, CDR1 is WNHNN and CDR2 is SYGVQD (reference sequence). The CDR3 region is CASAGQGGETQYF. DNA of the CDR3: TGCGCCAGCGCTGGACAGGGTGGGGAGACCCAGTACTTC.

This chain uses TRBV18 with TRBJ1-2, with 7 positions matching TRBD1. Germline loops: CDR1 KGHSH, CDR2 LQKENI. CDR3 length equals 14 residues. The V and J ends lost 4 bases and 5 bases, in that order; junction bases with no gene match: 7. CDR3 loop: CASSLGTASYGYTF. CDR3 DNA sequence: TGTGCCAGCTCACTAGGGACAGCCTCGTATGGCTACACCTTC. The full variable domain, with the rest looked up from reference TRBV18 and TRBJ1-2, is NAGVMQNPRHLVRRRGQEARLRCSPMKGHSHVYWYRQLPEEGLKFMVYLQKENIIDESGMPKERFSAEFPKEGPSILRIQQVVRGDSAAYFCASSLGTASYGYTFGSGTRLTVV.

The V gene is TRBV3-1 (or the pseudogene TRBV3-2), the J gene TRBJ1-2; D is possibly TRBD1 (5 bases). Trimming removed 3 bases at V and 4 bases at J, with 9 bases between. This CDR3 has 13 residues. Looked up from germline, CDR1 is LGHDT and CDR2 is YNNKEL (reference sequence). CDR3 nucleotide sequence: TGTGCCAGCAGCCACCAGGGCTCCTATGGCTACACCTTC. This translates into CASSHQGSYGYTF.

J is TRBJ2-5 and V is TRBV4-1, with 8 bases identical to TRBD1. V lost 3 bases to trimming and J lost 2 bases; unmatched junction nucleotides: 8. The CDR3 is 16 residues long. Germline values: CDR1 MGHRA, CDR2 YSYEKL. DNA of the CDR3: TGCGCCAGCAGCCACACCTCCCGACAGGGGCAAGAGACCCAGTACTTC. Translating gives CASSHTSRQGQETQYF.

V gene TRBV19 combines with J gene TRBJ2-5; the match to TRBD2 covers 9 bases. This CDR3 spans 15 amino acids. Germline CDR1 reads LNHDA; CDR2 reads SQIVND (reference sequence). V gave up 6 bases and J gave up 3 bases; unmatched junction bases: 8. CDR3 residues: CASSPSPSGKETQYF. The CDR3 DNA reads TGTGCCAGTAGCCCTAGTCCTAGCGGGAAAGAGACCCAGTACTTC.

The chain combines TRBV29-1 with TRBJ2-5, with D tentatively TRBD1 (5 bases). Trimming left V 6 bases short and J 1 base short, with 12 bases between. Germline V gene lookup returns CDR1 SQVTM and CDR2 ANQGSEA. The CDR3 runs to 13 residues. CDR3 sequence reads: CSVDRGTQETQYF. The CDR3 DNA reads TGCAGCGTGGATAGGGGAACCCAAGAGACCCAGTACTTC. The full variable domain, its missing parts supplied by reference TRBV29-1 and TRBJ2-5, is SAVISQKPSRDICQRGTSLTIQCQVDSQVTMMFWYRQQPGQSLTLIATANQGSEATYESGFVIDKFPISRPNLTFSTLTVSNMSPEDSSIYLCSVDRGTQETQYFGPGTRLLVL.